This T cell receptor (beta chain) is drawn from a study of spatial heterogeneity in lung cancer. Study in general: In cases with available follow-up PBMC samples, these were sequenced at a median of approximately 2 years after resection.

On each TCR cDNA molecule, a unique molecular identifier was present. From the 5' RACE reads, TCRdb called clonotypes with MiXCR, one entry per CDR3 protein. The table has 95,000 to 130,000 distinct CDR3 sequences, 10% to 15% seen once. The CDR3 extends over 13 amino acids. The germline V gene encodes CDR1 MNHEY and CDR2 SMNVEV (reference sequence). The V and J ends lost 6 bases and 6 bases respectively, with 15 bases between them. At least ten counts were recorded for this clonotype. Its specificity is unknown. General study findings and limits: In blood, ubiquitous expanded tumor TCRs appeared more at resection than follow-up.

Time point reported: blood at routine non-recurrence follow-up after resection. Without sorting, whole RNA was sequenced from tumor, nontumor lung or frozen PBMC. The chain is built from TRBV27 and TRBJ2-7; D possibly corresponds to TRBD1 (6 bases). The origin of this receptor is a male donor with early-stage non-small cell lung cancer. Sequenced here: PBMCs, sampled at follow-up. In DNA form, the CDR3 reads TGTGCCAGCAGCTATACAGGGTTTGGCGAGCAGTACTTC. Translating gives CASSYTGFGEQYF.